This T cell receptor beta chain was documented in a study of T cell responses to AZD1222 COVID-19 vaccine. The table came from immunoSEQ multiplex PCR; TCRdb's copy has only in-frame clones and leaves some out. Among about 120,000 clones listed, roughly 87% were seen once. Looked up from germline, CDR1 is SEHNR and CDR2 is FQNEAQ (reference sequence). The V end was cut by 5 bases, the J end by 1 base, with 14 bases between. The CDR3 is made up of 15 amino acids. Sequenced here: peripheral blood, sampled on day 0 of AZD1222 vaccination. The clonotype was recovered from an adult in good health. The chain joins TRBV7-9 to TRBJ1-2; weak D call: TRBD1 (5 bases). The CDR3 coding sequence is TGTGCCAGCAGCCCAGACGGTAGGGGTAACTATGGCTACACCTTC. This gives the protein CASSPDGRGNYGYTF.